These 18 T cell receptor beta chains originate from one sample sequenced in a study of regulatory T cells in long-lasting Graves disease. As to time point: newly diagnosed GD, antithyroid drugs for less than 3 months. Extracted PBMC RNA gave rise to the TCR library. Library construction for TCR beta used iRepertoire HTBI primers and Arm-PCR of CDR3 regions. TCRdb recomputed calls from the multiplex PCR reads with MiXCR, one row per CDR3 protein. The sample has 520,000 or so distinct CDR3 sequences, approximately 12% seen once. These data are also associated with another study on T cells in Graves' hyperthyroidism and ophthalmopathy.

The material was peripheral blood mononuclear cells (PBMCs), obtained at new diagnosis, from a patient treated with antithyroid drugs. These receptors were taken from a woman in her thirties with Graves disease.

This chain uses TRBV14 with TRBJ2-7; D remains ambiguous. The CDR3 is 14 residues long. Trimming removed 4 bases at V and 4 bases at J, with 14 bases between. Germline CDR1 SGHDN, CDR2 FVKESK. CDR3 in amino acids: CASSRQDGPYEQYF. Here the CDR3 DNA reads TGTGCCAGCAGCCGTCAGGACGGTCCATACGAGCAGTACTTC.

Many counts were recorded for this clonotype. The rearrangement links TRBV27 to TRBJ1-2; D might be TRBD1 (5 bases). The V and J ends lost 5 bases and 5 bases respectively, with 6 bases between them. Germline V gene data show CDR1 as MNHEY and CDR2 as SMNVEV (reference sequence). The CDR3 is 11 amino acids. The CDR3 loop is CASSEGYGYTF. For the CDR3, the DNA is TGTGCCAGCAGTGAGGGGTATGGCTACACCTTC.

This clonotype has only a few counts. The chain has TRBV7-9 and TRBJ2-1; 10 bases match TRBD2. The J segment lost 0 bases and the V segment lost 3 bases, leaving 8 bases of the junction unmatched. Germline loops: CDR1 SEHNR, CDR2 FQNEAQ (reference sequence). The length of the CDR3 is 18 residues. The CDR3: CASSFPASGSPSYNEQFF. The CDR3 DNA sequence: TGTGCCAGCAGCTTCCCTGCTAGCGGGAGCCCCTCCTACAATGAGCAGTTCTTC. Supplemented by reference TRBV7-9 and TRBJ2-1, the full variable domain reads DTGVSQNPRHKITKRGQNVTFRCDPISEHNRLYWYRQTLGQGPEFLTYFQNEAQLEKSRLLSDRFSAERPKGSFSTLEIQRTEQGDSAMYLCASSFPASGSPSYNEQFFGPGTRLTVL.

This clonotype was recorded many times. The chain has TRBV18 and TRBJ2-2; either TRBD1 or TRBD2 may fit D (6 bases each). The CDR3 length is 16 residues. Trimming left V 3 bases short and J 4 bases short, with 15 bases between. Germline V lookup: CDR1 KGHSH, CDR2 LQKENI. CDR3 bases: TGTGCCAGCTCACCGCGGGACATTAGTCCCACCGGGGAGCTGTTTTTT. It is translated as CASSPRDISPTGELFF. Full variable domain (outside the CDR3, taken from reference TRBV18 and TRBJ2-2): NAGVMQNPRHLVRRRGQEARLRCSPMKGHSHVYWYRQLPEEGLKFMVYLQKENIIDESGMPKERFSAEFPKEGPSILRIQQVVRGDSAAYFCASSPRDISPTGELFFGEGSRLTVL.

This clonotype was seen ten or more times. The genes are TRBV12-3 or TRBV12-4 and TRBJ1-3, with unresolved D. Trimming stripped 7 bases from V and 2 bases from J, with 12 bases between. CDR3 length: 14 residues. The CDR3: CASTFLGAGNTIYF. CDR3 nucleotide sequence: TGTGCCAGCACTTTCCTTGGGGCTGGAAACACCATATATTTT.

The J gene is TRBJ1-1, the V gene TRBV6-2 or TRBV6-3, with 7 positions matching TRBD1. This CDR3 is 16 amino acids long. V shed 6 bases, J shed 3 bases, and the junction held 13 bases outside the gene matches. Germline CDR1 MNHEY, CDR2 SVGEGT. The CDR3, as DNA: TGTGCCAGCAGACCATCAACAGGGGCCCTGGACACTGAAGCTTTCTTT. Translated: CASRPSTGALDTEAFF.

Many counts were recorded for this clonotype. The CDR3 loop is CATSDRTYLGTQYF. The CDR3 DNA follows: TGTGCCACCAGTGATCGGACGTATCTGGGTACGCAGTATTTT. This chain links TRBV24-1 with TRBJ2-3, with D unresolved. Trimming removed 3 bases from V and 8 bases from J, with 14 bases in between. This CDR3 is built from 14 residues. Per germline, CDR1 KGHDR and CDR2 SFDVKD.

Turning to this clonotype: This may be a read error, as it is one base from a much larger clone. V and J are TRBV30 and TRBJ1-2; D is uncertain. The CDR3 loop spans 12 amino acids. Germline values: CDR1 GTSNPN, CDR2 SVGIG (reference sequence). With 2 bases removed from V and 8 bases from J, the gap between germline ends came to 12 bases. This CDR3 is CAWSRTLGGYTF. The CDR3 coding sequence is TGTGCCTGGAGTAGGACCCTTGGGGGCTACACCTTC.

This clonotype was detected many times. The chain has TRBV12-3 or TRBV12-4 and TRBJ1-1, with 8 bases aligning to TRBD1. J was trimmed by 1 base and V by 5 bases; bases with no gene match: 6. The CDR3 has 15 amino acids. CDR3 sequence: CASSQNRGGNTEAFF. DNA of the CDR3: TGTGCCAGCAGTCAAAACAGGGGGGGGAACACTGAAGCTTTCTTT.

The sample holds a few counts of this clonotype. A much bigger clone sits one base away, suggesting this may be a read error. The chain has TRBV12-3 or TRBV12-4 and TRBJ1-3; 7 bases are shared with TRBD1. The CDR3 is 15 residues long. The CDR3 DNA reads as TGTGCCAGCAGTCAGACAGGGAAGTTTGGAGACACCATATATTTT. Its translation is CASSQTGKFGDTIYF.

This clonotype was counted a few times. This rearrangement joins TRBV7-2 to TRBJ2-3; D uncertain. Germline V gene sequence: CDR1 SGHTA, CDR2 FQGNSA. The CDR3 is made up of 13 amino acids. Trimming removed 1 base at V and 4 bases at J, with 6 bases between. The CDR3 spells CASSLGLSDTQYF. DNA of the CDR3: TGTGCCAGCAGCTTAGGGCTTTCAGATACGCAGTATTTT.

The chain links TRBV7-8 to TRBJ2-7, with 7 bases matching TRBD1. This CDR3 comprises 15 residues. Unmatched junction bases numbered 7, after V lost 3 bases and J lost 2 bases. Germline CDR1 reads SGHVS; CDR2 reads FQNEAQ. CDR3 loop: CASSFIGTVTYEQYF. The CDR3 bases are TGTGCCAGCAGCTTTATCGGGACAGTCACCTACGAGCAGTACTTC.

This clonotype was seen a handful of times. CDR3 residues: CASSSNGQAYEQYF. DNA for the CDR3: TGCGCCAGCAGCTCGAATGGACAGGCCTACGAGCAGTACTTC. The rearrangement uses TRBV5-1 and TRBJ2-7; 7 bases match TRBD1. With V trimmed by 3 bases and J by 2 bases, 5 bases remained unmatched. Germline CDR1 and CDR2: SGHRS and YFSETQ. There are 14 residues in the CDR3.

Many counts were recorded for this clonotype. The chain joins TRBV19 to TRBJ2-5; 9 bases are a match to TRBD1. Trimming cost V 5 bases and J 4 bases; bases outside gene matches: 8. Germline CDR1 and CDR2: LNHDA and SQIVND (reference sequence). CDR3 length equals 15 residues. The CDR3 DNA is TGTGCCAGTAGTTGGACAGGGGACAAGCGAGAGACCCAGTACTTC. This encodes CASSWTGDKRETQYF.

This clonotype was seen repeatedly, ten times or more. This sequence joins TRBV6-1 and TRBJ2-7; possibly TRBD1 for D (6 bases). Trimming pared 7 bases from V and 2 bases from J, leaving 12 bases between. CDR1 and CDR2 (germline): MNHNS, SASEGT. The CDR3 covers 13 residues. The DNA for the CDR3 is TGTGCCAGCACCAGGGACACCACCTACGAGCAGTACTTC. Translation gives CASTRDTTYEQYF.

V is TRBV19 and J is TRBJ1-5; 11 bases match TRBD1. Germline CDR1 and CDR2: LNHDA and SQIVND (reference sequence). J lost 3 bases, V lost 5 bases, and 6 bases had no gene match. The CDR3 has 16 residues. For the CDR3, the DNA is TGTGCCAGTAGTGGGCGGGACAGGGGGTTCAATCAGCCCCAGCATTTT. Encoded protein: CASSGRDRGFNQPQHF.

In its sample, this clonotype was seen many times. The gene calls are TRBV28 and TRBJ2-7, with D unresolved. V lost 7 bases to trimming and J lost 2 bases, with 6 bases between them. The germline gives CDR1 MDHEN, CDR2 SYDVKM. The CDR3 contains 11 residues. The CDR3 region is CASMGAYEQYF. The CDR3 nucleotides are TGTGCCAGCATGGGCGCCTACGAGCAGTACTTC.

The V and J genes are TRBV19 and TRBJ2-7; 11 positions agree with TRBD2. CDR3 length equals 19 residues. From germline, CDR1 is LNHDA and CDR2 SQIVND (reference sequence). The junction had 17 bases not matched to a gene; V was cut back by 3 bases and J by 4 bases. CDR3 region: CASSIDLLAGGLSIYEQYF. The CDR3 nucleotides read TGTGCCAGTAGTATCGATCTCCTAGCGGGAGGCCTTTCTATATACGAGCAGTACTTC.